This is a list of T cell receptor beta chains from one sample in a study of cytomegalovirus exposure and HLA in healthy donors. Profiling relied on immunoSEQ multiplex PCR, and the TCRdb table lists in-frame clones only, not all of them. This table holds nearly 200,000 clones, around 80% found once. Material for sequencing was PBMCs. Receptors originate from a woman in her twenties or thirties in good health and CMV-seropositive. The CDR3 runs from the conserved cysteine through the conserved F or W. D genes are given only for firm matches. Where a row states a size, it is once, few, many or the class of an expanded clone; other rows omit it.

clone_size d_call j_call v_call cdr3_nt cdr3_aa
NA NA TRBJ1-1 TRBV4-1 TGCGCCAGCAGACGGGGGATGAGCACTGAAGCTTTCTTT CASRRGMSTEAFF
NA NA TRBJ1-1 TRBV5-1 TGCGCCAGCAGCCGAAGCTCGAACACTGAAGCTTTCTTT CASSRSSNTEAFF
few NA TRBJ1-5 TRBV12-5 TGTGCTAGTGCCCCGGGTCCATTCCAGCCCCAGCATTTT CASAPGPFQPQHF
NA NA TRBJ2-1 TRBV29-1 TGCAGCCTAGGACAGAGCTCCTACAATGAGCAGTTCTTC CSLGQSSYNEQFF
NA NA TRBJ1-1 TRBV7-6 TGTGCCAGCAGCCGGGGTAGGAACACTGAAGCTTTCTTT CASSRGRNTEAFF
NA NA TRBJ2-7 TRBV13 TGTGCCAGCAGCGAGGACAGTGGATCCCTTTTAGGGCAGTACTTC CASSEDSGSLLGQYF
NA TRBD1 TRBJ1-2 TRBV19 TGTGCCAGTAGCTTGGGGACAGCCTATGGCTACACCTTC CASSLGTAYGYTF
NA TRBD1 TRBJ2-1 TRBV5-1 TGCGCCAGCAGCTTGGGCAGGGGGAGCAATGAGCAGTTCTTC CASSLGRGSNEQFF
NA TRBD2 TRBJ2-3 TRBV7-6 TGTGCCAGCAGCTCCATGACTAGCGGGAGGGCCGGCACAGATACGCAGTATTTT CASSSMTSGRAGTDTQYF
NA NA TRBJ2-3 TRBV5-8 TGTGCCAGCAGCTTGTTGCGGCCGCAGTATTTT CASSLLRPQYF
once NA TRBJ2-3 TRBV5-8 TGTGCCAGCAGCTTATTCAAAAGCACAGATACGCAGTATTTT CASSLFKSTDTQYF
NA TRBD2 TRBJ2-7 TRBV5-6 TGTGCCAGCAGCTGGGGACTAGCGGGATATACCGAGCAGTACTTC CASSWGLAGYTEQYF
NA NA TRBJ2-2 TRBV11-2 TGTGCCAGCAGCTTAATGGCAGGAAACACCGGGGAGCTGTTTTTT CASSLMAGNTGELFF
NA NA TRBJ1-2 TRBV6-4 NA CAPSVYFCASSELGSF
NA NA TRBJ1-2 TRBV10-1 TGCGCCACCGGGGGGAGCCAAGGACCGGGCTACACCTTC CATGGSQGPGYTF
NA TRBD2 TRBJ2-5 TRBV2 TGTGCCACCCCCGGCGGGAGTGTTGTCGGAGAGACCCAGTACTTC CATPGGSVVGETQYF
NA TRBD2 TRBJ2-1 TRBV7-2 TGTGCCAGCAGCCATCTGACTAGCGGAGCGATCTCCTACAATGAGCAGTTCTTC CASSHLTSGAISYNEQFF
NA NA TRBJ1-2 TRBV6-6 TGTGCCAGCAGTTACTTACAAGATGGCTACACCTTC CASSYLQDGYTF
NA NA TRBJ2-1 TRBV27 TGTGCCAGCTCCAGGGTTAGGTACAATGAGCAGTTCTTC CASSRVRYNEQFF
NA TRBD2 TRBJ2-4 TRBV29-1 TGCAGCACAACTAGCGAGGGAAACATTCAGTACTTC CSTTSEGNIQYF
NA TRBD1 TRBJ2-7 TRBV5-1 TGCGCCAGCACGGAATATACAGGGTCAGGGGGCGAGCAGTACTTC CASTEYTGSGGEQYF
NA TRBD1 TRBJ2-2 TRBV5-1 TGCGCCAGCAACCTTGCGACAGGGATGAACACCGGGGAGCTGTTTTTT CASNLATGMNTGELFF
once NA TRBJ2-7 TRBV7-9 TGTGCCAGCAGCTTCGGTAGCGGCCCCTACGAGCAGTACTTC CASSFGSGPYEQYF
once NA TRBJ2-3 TRBV6-5 TGTGCCAGCACGCCACAGGGCACAGATACGCAGTATTTT CASTPQGTDTQYF
NA TRBD1 TRBJ2-1 TRBV29-1 TGCAGCGCCGACAGGGGCAATGAGCAGTTCTTC CSADRGNEQFF
NA TRBD1 TRBJ1-2 TRBV15 TGTGCCACCAGCACCCAGAGGACAGGGAAATTCTATGGCTACACCTTC CATSTQRTGKFYGYTF
NA NA TRBJ1-1 TRBV28 TGTGCCAGCAGGGAGGGGCCTGGCACTGAAGCTTTCTTT CASREGPGTEAFF
NA TRBD1 TRBJ2-7 TRBV27 TGTGCCAGCAGTTTCGGACAGGGCTACGAGCAGTACTTC CASSFGQGYEQYF
few NA TRBJ1-1 TRBV7-8 TGTGCCAGCAGCTTACTGGGGGCGGGCACTGAAGCTTTCTTT CASSLLGAGTEAFF
NA NA TRBJ2-1 TRBV28 TGTGCCACCCTTGACAGTTCCGAAAGCGAGCAGTTCTTC CATLDSSESEQFF
NA TRBD1 TRBJ1-1 TRBV2 TGTGCCAGCACCCCGCCCGGGACAGAGTTAAGAGCCGAAGCTTTCTTT CASTPPGTELRAEAFF
NA TRBD1 TRBJ2-7 TRBV15 TGTGCCACCAGCAGCGAATGGACAGGGGAAGACCCCGAGCAGTACTTC CATSSEWTGEDPEQYF
NA NA TRBJ1-3 TRBV28 TGTGCCAGCAGTTTGGCAGGGGAAGATTCTGGAAACACCATATATTTT CASSLAGEDSGNTIYF
NA NA TRBJ2-7 TRBV27 TGTGCCAGCAGTTCCTTATCCCTACCGAGAGGGCAGTACTTC CASSSLSLPRGQYF
few NA TRBJ2-7 TRBV5-6 TGTGCCAGCAGCTTGGCCGGGGTTTTGAAAGAGCAGTACTTC CASSLAGVLKEQYF
NA NA TRBJ2-3 TRBV29-1 TGCAGCGGTTCCTTGGGGCAGAGCACGGATACGCAGTATTTT CSGSLGQSTDTQYF
few TRBD1 TRBJ2-5 TRBV29-1 TGCAGCGTCGCAGGGACAGGGTTGGAGACCCAGTACTTC CSVAGTGLETQYF
NA NA TRBJ1-2 TRBV6-6 TGTGCCAGCAGTCGCGGGGAGGGAGGCTACACCTTC CASSRGEGGYTF
NA NA TRBJ2-7 TRBV5-1 TGCGCCAGCAGCTCAGGACTTACAGGGATTTTAGGCGAGCAGTACTTC CASSSGLTGILGEQYF
NA NA TRBJ1-1 TRBV6-5 TGTGCCAGCAGTTACTCGTCCGTAGCGAACACTGAAGCTTTCTTT CASSYSSVANTEAFF
NA TRBD1 TRBJ2-3 TRBV27 TGTGCCAGCAGTCCCCGGGGACAGGGGGCCTTTTTTTACACAGATACGCAGTATTTT CASSPRGQGAFFYTDTQYF
NA TRBD1 TRBJ2-7 TRBV30 TGTGCCTGGAGTGTACTTGGAGACAGGGGGGACTACGAGCAGTACTTC CAWSVLGDRGDYEQYF
NA NA TRBJ1-4 TRBV9 TGTGCCAGCAGCGTCCAGGGGAACACTAATGAAAAACTGTTTTTT CASSVQGNTNEKLFF
NA TRBD1 TRBJ1-5 TRBV6-1 TGTGCCAGCACTTTTGGGACAGGGGGTAGTCAGCCCCAGCATTTT CASTFGTGGSQPQHF
NA NA TRBJ1-2 TRBV5-6 TGTGCCAGCAGCTTGAACAGTTTTAACTATGGCTACACCTTC CASSLNSFNYGYTF
NA NA TRBJ1-1 TRBV5-1 TGCGCCAGCAGCTTTATGTCGGGTCTTACGAACACTGAAGCTTTCTTT CASSFMSGLTNTEAFF
NA NA TRBJ1-1 TRBV28 TGTGCCAGCAGTCCACCCCCGGGGAACACTGAAGCTTTCTTT CASSPPPGNTEAFF
NA NA TRBJ2-1 TRBV27 TGTGCCAGCAGTCCGAACAGGGATGGTGAGCAGTTCTTC CASSPNRDGEQFF